What follows is one T cell receptor (beta chain) and its context. Libraries were prepared by immunoSEQ multiplex PCR; TCRdb keeps only in-frame clonotypes and omits some of them. This sample yields 350,000 to 500,000 clones, of which 75% to 95% are seen a single time; 12% belongs to the top ten. This sample was taken from a study of Ad26.COV2.S vaccination and SARS-CoV-2 variants. Across the study: Into the muscle, Ad26.COV2.S was dosed once or twice, 56 days apart.

Per the germline V gene, CDR1 is SGHRS and CDR2 is YFSETQ. The J segment lost 5 bases and the V segment lost 9 bases, leaving 12 bases of the junction unmatched. The CDR3 contains 15 residues. The treatment was: approximately 18 received Ad26.COV2.S at low or high dose, single or two shots; about 5 received placebo; per-sample allocation not given. Sampling was performed 63 days after the first vaccine or placebo injection. The administered vaccine (an Ad26 vector) expressed Wuhan-strain SARS-CoV-2 spike. The rearrangement uses TRBV5-1 and TRBJ2-5, with 11 bases aligning to TRBD2. Sequenced here: peripheral blood, sampled in a trial of Ad26.COV2.S vaccine versus placebo. The origin of this receptor is a person aged 18 to 65 who received the Ad26.COV2.S COVID-19 vaccine or a placebo. In DNA form, the CDR3 reads TGCGCCACGCAAGTTAGCGGGAGGGCCCAGGAGACCCAGTACTTC. Amino acid sequence: CATQVSGRAQETQYF.